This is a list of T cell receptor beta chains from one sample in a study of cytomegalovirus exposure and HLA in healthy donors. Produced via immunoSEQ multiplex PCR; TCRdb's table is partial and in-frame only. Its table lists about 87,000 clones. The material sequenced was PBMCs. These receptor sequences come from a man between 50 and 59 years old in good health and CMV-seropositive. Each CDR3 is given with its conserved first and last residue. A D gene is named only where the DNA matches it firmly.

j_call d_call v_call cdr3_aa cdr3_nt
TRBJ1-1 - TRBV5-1 CASIQTPGATEAFF TGCGCCAGCATCCAAACCCCAGGGGCCACTGAAGCTTTCTTT
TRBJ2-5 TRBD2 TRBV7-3 CASSLRSSGSGETQYF TGTGCCAGCAGCTTAAGATCTAGCGGGAGCGGGGAGACCCAGTACTTC
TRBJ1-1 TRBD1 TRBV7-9 CASSRPGGNTEAFF TGTGCCAGCAGCAGACCAGGGGGAAACACTGAAGCTTTCTTT
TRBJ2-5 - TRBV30 CAWSGQSKETQYF TGTGCCTGGAGTGGACAGTCAAAAGAGACCCAGTACTTC
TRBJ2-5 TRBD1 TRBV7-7 CASSLLGQQETQYF TGTGCTAGCAGCTTACTGGGACAGCAAGAGACCCAGTACTTC
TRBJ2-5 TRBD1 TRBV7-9 CASSSDRGLETQYF TGTGCCAGCAGCTCCGACAGGGGGCTGGAGACCCAGTACTTC
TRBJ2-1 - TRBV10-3 CAISEKGLEVRNEQFF TGTGCCATCAGTGAGAAGGGACTGGAGGTCCGCAATGAGCAGTTCTTC
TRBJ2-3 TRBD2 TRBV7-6 CASSTHTSGGLTDTQYF TGTGCCAGCAGCACCCATACTAGCGGAGGCCTCACAGATACGCAGTATTTT
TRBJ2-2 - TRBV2 CASMTETGNTGELFF TGTGCCAGCATGACCGAGACAGGGAACACCGGGGAGCTGTTTTTT
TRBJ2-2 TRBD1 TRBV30 CAWETGPNTGELFF TGTGCCTGGGAGACAGGGCCTAACACCGGGGAGCTGTTTTTT
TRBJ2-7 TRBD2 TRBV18 CASSRLAGGLAYEQYF TGTGCCAGCTCCCGACTAGCGGGAGGTCTCGCCTACGAGCAGTACTTC
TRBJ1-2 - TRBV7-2 CASSLTGTYGYTF TGTGCCAGCAGCCTTACAGGAACCTATGGCTACACCTTC
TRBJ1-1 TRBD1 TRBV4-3 CASSSNRGGMNTEAFF TGCGCCAGCAGCTCTAACAGGGGAGGTATGAACACTGAAGCTTTCTTT
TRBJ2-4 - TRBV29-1 CSVEVLENIQYF TGCAGCGTTGAGGTTCTAGAAAACATTCAGTACTTC
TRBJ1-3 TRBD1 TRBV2 CASSRDSHSGNTIYF TGTGCCAGCAGCCGGGACAGTCACTCTGGAAACACCATATATTTT
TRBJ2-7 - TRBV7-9 CASSSFRGDEQYF TGTGCCAGCAGCTCATTCAGGGGGGACGAGCAGTACTTC
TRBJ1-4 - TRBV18 CASSLIGQGRTNEKLFF TGTGCCAGCTCACTAATAGGTCAGGGGCGGACTAATGAAAAACTGTTTTTT
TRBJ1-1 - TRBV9 CASSVVYSRDTEAFF TGTGCCAGCAGCGTAGTATACTCCCGGGACACTGAAGCTTTCTTT
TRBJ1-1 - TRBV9 CASSAPNRRNTEAFF TGTGCCAGCAGCGCCCCTAACAGGAGGAACACTGAAGCTTTCTTT
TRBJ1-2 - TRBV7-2 CASSFNRNDYGYTF TGTGCCAGCAGCTTCAACAGGAACGATTATGGCTACACCTTC
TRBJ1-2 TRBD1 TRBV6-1 CASRDTQDRVDGYTF TGTGCCAGCAGAGACACCCAGGACAGGGTCGATGGCTACACCTTC
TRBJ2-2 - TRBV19 CASSIGAHSNTGELFF TGTGCCAGTAGTATAGGAGCCCATTCGAACACCGGGGAGCTGTTTTTT
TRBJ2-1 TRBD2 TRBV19 CASRPPGLAGYNEQFF TGTGCCAGTAGACCGCCGGGACTAGCGGGATACAATGAGCAGTTCTTC
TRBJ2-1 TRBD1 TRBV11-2 CASSLGGTGATYNEQFF TGTGCCAGCAGCTTAGGGGGGACAGGGGCTACCTACAATGAGCAGTTCTTC
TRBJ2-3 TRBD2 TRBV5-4 CASSLAGDRDTQYF TGTGCCAGCAGCCTAGCGGGAGACAGAGATACGCAGTATTTT
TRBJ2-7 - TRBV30 CAWSLGLGSREQYF TGTGCCTGGAGTTTAGGACTGGGGTCTAGGGAGCAGTACTTC
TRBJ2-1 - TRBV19 CASSIGASSYNEQFF TGTGCCAGTAGTATTGGAGCTTCCTCCTACAATGAGCAGTTCTTC
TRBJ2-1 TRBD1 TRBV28 CASLRDSSYNEQFF TGTGCCAGCCTCCGGGACAGCTCCTACAATGAGCAGTTCTTC
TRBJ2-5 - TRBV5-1 CASSSSWGSQETQYF TGCGCCAGCAGCTCCTCGTGGGGCAGCCAAGAGACCCAGTACTTC
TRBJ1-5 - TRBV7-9 CASSFPGADQPQHF TGTGCCAGCAGCTTCCCAGGGGCCGATCAGCCCCAGCATTTT
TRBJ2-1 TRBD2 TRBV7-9 CASRLAGGIEQFF TGTGCCAGCAGACTAGCGGGAGGGATTGAGCAGTTCTTC
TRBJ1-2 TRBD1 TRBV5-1 CASSLTGQPYGYTF TGCGCCAGCAGCTTGACGGGACAGCCCTATGGCTACACCTTC
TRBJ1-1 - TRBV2 CASSVEGMNTEAFF TGTGCCAGCAGTGTAGAGGGAATGAACACTGAAGCTTTCTTT
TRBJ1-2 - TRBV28 CASSAGGEYYGYTF TGTGCCAGCAGCGCGGGGGGAGAGTACTATGGCTACACCTTC
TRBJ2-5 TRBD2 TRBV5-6 CASSSVRGGTQYF TGTGCCAGCAGCTCCGTACGGGGGGGGACCCAGTACTTC
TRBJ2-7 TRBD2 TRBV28 CATRTSGSSYEQYF TGTGCCACCCGAACTAGCGGGAGCTCCTACGAGCAGTACTTC
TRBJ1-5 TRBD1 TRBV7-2 CASSTWTGTNQPQHF TGTGCCAGCAGCACCTGGACAGGGACGAATCAGCCCCAGCATTTT
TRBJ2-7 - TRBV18 CASSQETSYEQYF TGTGCCAGCTCACAGGAGACTTCCTACGAGCAGTACTTC
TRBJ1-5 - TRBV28 CASTPGTDSLGNQPQHF TGTGCCAGCACCCCAGGAACGGACAGCCTGGGCAATCAGCCCCAGCATTTT
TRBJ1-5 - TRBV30 CAWSVEDFRPQHF TGTGCCTGGAGCGTTGAGGATTTTCGGCCCCAGCATTTT
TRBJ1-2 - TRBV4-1 CASSQDFSYGYTF TGCGCCAGCAGCCAAGATTTTTCTTATGGCTACACCTTC
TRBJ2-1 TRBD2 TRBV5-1 CASSLLLAGGNEQFF TGCGCCAGCAGCTTGCTGTTAGCGGGAGGGAATGAGCAGTTCTTC
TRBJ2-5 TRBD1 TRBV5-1 CASSLDRGRGTQYF TGCGCCAGCAGCTTGGACAGGGGACGGGGGACCCAGTACTTC
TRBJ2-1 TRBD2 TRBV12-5 CASALPGLGSYNEQFF TGTGCTAGTGCCCTTCCTGGACTAGGATCCTACAATGAGCAGTTCTTC
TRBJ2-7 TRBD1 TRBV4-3 CASSQDQGASYEQYF TGCGCCAGCAGCCAAGATCAGGGGGCTAGCTACGAGCAGTACTTC
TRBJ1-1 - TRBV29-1 CSVVDRPNTEAFF TGCAGCGTTGTTGACAGGCCGAACACTGAAGCTTTCTTT
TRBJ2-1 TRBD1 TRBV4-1 CASSQDAGQGYNEQFF TGCGCCAGCAGCCAAGATGCGGGACAGGGCTACAATGAGCAGTTCTTC
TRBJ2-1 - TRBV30 CAWSPRIYNEQFF TGTGCCTGGAGTCCGAGAATCTACAATGAGCAGTTCTTC
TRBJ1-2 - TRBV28 CASSLFDRYYGYTF TGTGCCAGCAGTTTATTCGACAGGTACTATGGCTACACCTTC
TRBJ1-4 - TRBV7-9 CASSSDSEKLFF TGTGCCAGCAGCTCGGACAGCGAAAAGCTGTTTTTT
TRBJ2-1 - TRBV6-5 CASSSNRGNEQFF TGTGCCAGCAGTTCCAACCGGGGCAATGAGCAGTTCTTC
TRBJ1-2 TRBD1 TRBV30 CAWITDQGAGGYTF TGTGCCTGGATTACAGACCAGGGGGCAGGTGGCTACACCTTC
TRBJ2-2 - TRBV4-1 CASSQDRGGELFF TGCGCCAGCAGCCAAGATAGGGGAGGGGAGCTGTTTTTT
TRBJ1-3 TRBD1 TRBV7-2 CASSLKPGTGIYEGNTIYF TGTGCCAGCAGCTTGAAGCCCGGGACAGGGATTTATGAGGGAAACACCATATATTTT
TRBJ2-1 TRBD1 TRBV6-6 CASSYSGQGRSMEQFF TGTGCCAGCAGTTACTCGGGACAGGGGAGGTCTATGGAGCAGTTCTTC